Presented here are 10 T cell receptor beta chains from one specimen sequenced in a study of blood T cell repertoires in COVID-19. Clones were sequenced by immunoSEQ multiplex PCR, and TCRdb holds only the in-frame ones, with some missing. This sample yields under 250,000 clones, of which about 88% are seen a single time; 4.8% belongs to the top ten. The material sequenced was peripheral blood. The receptor source for this set is a woman aged 40 to 50 with acute or convalescent COVID-19.

The V gene is TRBV21-1, the J gene TRBJ1-2; the D call in the table, TRBD1, was not verified against the DNA. TRBV21-1 is termed a pseudogene. This CDR3 region has 16 residues. The chain's CDR3 is CASSKSEGAERYGYTF. CDR3 DNA sequence: TGTGCCAGCAGCAAATCGGAGGGGGCGGAGAGGTATGGCTACACCTTC.

V usage is TRBV11-2 and J usage is TRBJ1-6, with TRBD1 as a possible D gene (6 bases). Germline-derived CDR1 and CDR2 are SGHAT and FQNNGV. Deletions cut 1 base from V and 7 bases from J, with 17 bases between. This CDR3 is 17 amino acids long. The CDR3 loop reads CASSLVAGARGNSPLHF. CDR3 nucleotide sequence: TGTGCCAGCAGCTTAGTGGCAGGGGCGCGAGGAAATTCACCCCTCCACTTT.

This chain joins TRBV2 and TRBJ1-3; a possible D gene is TRBD1 (5 bases). Trimming pared 5 bases from V and 4 bases from J, leaving 12 bases between. CDR3 length: 14 amino acids. The germline CDR1 and CDR2 sequences are SNHLY and FYNNEI. The CDR3 protein is CASSSAGHGNTIYF. In DNA form, the CDR3 reads TGTGCCAGCAGTTCAGCAGGGCACGGAAACACCATATATTTT.

The V call is TRBV27, the J call TRBJ2-7, with D possibly being TRBD1 (6 bases). V was trimmed by 6 bases and J by 6 bases, leaving 18 bases between them. The germline CDR1 and CDR2 sequences are MNHEY and SMNVEV (reference sequence). This CDR3 contains 14 residues. CDR3 DNA sequence: TGTGCCAGCAGCCTTACAGGGTTCCGTAGCGAGCAGTACGTC. Its translation is CASSLTGFRSEQYV.

The chain couples TRBV7-9 to TRBJ1-1; TRBD1 matches 8 bases. The germline V gene encodes CDR1 SEHNR and CDR2 FQNEAQ (reference sequence). The V and J ends lost 5 bases and 4 bases, in that order; junction bases with no gene match: 15. CDR3 length equals 17 residues. The chain's CDR3 is CASSPSIQGASATEAFF. As DNA, the CDR3 is TGTGCCAGCAGCCCATCAATCCAGGGGGCGAGTGCCACTGAAGCTTTCTTT.

The chain combines TRBV10-2 with TRBJ1-6, with D hard to call. Trimming took 3 bases from V and 10 from J, leaving 19 bases between them. CDR3 length equals 16 residues. Germline values: CDR1 WSHSY, CDR2 SAAADI. The CDR3 region has the DNA TGCGCCAGCAGTGAATTGGACGGGTTCGGGATCTCACCCCTCCACTTT. Translated: CASSELDGFGISPLHF.

V usage is TRBV9 and J usage is TRBJ1-2; possible D gene TRBD1, 6 bases. The CDR3 spans 18 residues. Germline-derived CDR1 and CDR2 are SGDLS and YYNGEE. Trimming took off 4 bases at V and 0 bases at J, with 22 bases between the two ends. The CDR3 region has the DNA TGTGCCAGCAGCACCCTCCGGGACATTTTTGGATCTAACTATGGCTACACCTTC. Translated, it gives CASSTLRDIFGSNYGYTF.

This sequence joins TRBV7-8 and TRBJ2-3; 10 bases are a match to TRBD1. V was pared by 2 bases and J by 2 bases, with 4 bases of the junction left unmatched. The CDR3 spans 16 residues. The germline CDR1 and CDR2 sequences are SGHVS and FQNEAQ. CDR3 sequence: CASSLTDRGHTDTQYF. The CDR3 DNA reads TGTGCCAGCAGCTTAACTGACAGGGGGCACACAGATACGCAGTATTTT.

The V and J genes are TRBV7-2 and TRBJ1-1; 9 bases align to TRBD1. With V trimmed by 4 bases and J by 3 bases, 3 bases remained unmatched. This CDR3 region has 14 residues. Germline CDR1 and CDR2: SGHTA and FQGNSA. CDR3 protein: CASSSRQGDTEAFF. The CDR3 nucleotides read TGTGCCAGCAGCTCAAGACAGGGGGACACTGAAGCTTTCTTT. Supplemented by reference TRBV7-2 and TRBJ1-1, the full variable domain reads GAGVSQSPSNKVTEKGKDVELRCDPISGHTALYWYRQSLGQGLEFLIYFQGNSAPDKSGLPSDRFSAERTGGSVSTLTIQRTQQEDSAVYLCASSSRQGDTEAFFGQGTRLTVV.

The chain links TRBV20-1 to TRBJ2-2; 11 nucleotides agree with TRBD2. The germline CDR1 and CDR2 sequences are DFQATT and SNEGSKA (reference sequence). V lost 3 bases to trimming and J lost 6 bases; unmatched junction nucleotides: 0. The CDR3 spans 13 residues. The CDR3 is CSASSGGAGELFF. In DNA form, the CDR3 reads TGCAGTGCTAGTAGCGGGGGGGCCGGGGAGCTGTTTTTT.